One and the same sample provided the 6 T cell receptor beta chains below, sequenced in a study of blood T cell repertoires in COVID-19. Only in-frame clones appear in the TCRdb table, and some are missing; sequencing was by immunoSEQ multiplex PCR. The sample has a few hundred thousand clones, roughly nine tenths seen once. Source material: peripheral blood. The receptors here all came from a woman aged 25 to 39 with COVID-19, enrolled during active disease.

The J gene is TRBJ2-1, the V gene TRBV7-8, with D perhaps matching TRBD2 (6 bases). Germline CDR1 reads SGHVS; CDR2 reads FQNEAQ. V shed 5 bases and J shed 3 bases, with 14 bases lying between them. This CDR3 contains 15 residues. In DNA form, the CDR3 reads TGTGCCAGCAGCCCTAGTGCTAGCGTCTACAATGAGCAGTTCTTC. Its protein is CASSPSASVYNEQFF. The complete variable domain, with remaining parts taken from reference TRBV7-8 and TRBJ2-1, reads GAGVSQSPRYKVAKRGQDVALRCDPISGHVSLFWYQQALGQGPEFLTYFQNEAQLDKSGLPSDRFFAERPEGSVSTLKIQRTQQEDSAVYLCASSPSASVYNEQFFGPGTRLTVL.

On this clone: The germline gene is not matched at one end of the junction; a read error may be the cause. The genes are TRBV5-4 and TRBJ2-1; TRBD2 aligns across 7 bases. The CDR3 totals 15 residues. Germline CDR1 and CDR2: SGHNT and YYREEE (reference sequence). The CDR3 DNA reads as TGTGCCAGCAGTTTGGGACTATTGTCGGGCAATGAGCAGTTCTTC. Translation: CASSLGLLSGNEQFF.

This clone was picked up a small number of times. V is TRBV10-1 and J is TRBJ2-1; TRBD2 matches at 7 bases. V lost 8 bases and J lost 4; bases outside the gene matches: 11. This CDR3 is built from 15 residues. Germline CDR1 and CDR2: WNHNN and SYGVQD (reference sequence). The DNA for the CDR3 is TGCGCCAGCTCCGCTAGCGGAGACGGGTACAATGAGCAGTTCTTC. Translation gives CASSASGDGYNEQFF.

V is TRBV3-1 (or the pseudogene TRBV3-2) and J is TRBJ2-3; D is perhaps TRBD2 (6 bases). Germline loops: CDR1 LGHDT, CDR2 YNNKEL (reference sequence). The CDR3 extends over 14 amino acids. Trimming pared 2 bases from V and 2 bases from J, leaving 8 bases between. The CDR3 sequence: CASSQTGDTDTQYF. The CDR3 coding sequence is TGTGCCAGCAGCCAAACGGGAGACACAGATACGCAGTATTTT.

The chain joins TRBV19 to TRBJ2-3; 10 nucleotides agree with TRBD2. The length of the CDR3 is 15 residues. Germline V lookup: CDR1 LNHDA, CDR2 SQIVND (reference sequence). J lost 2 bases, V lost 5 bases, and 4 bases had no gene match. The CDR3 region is CASSLLAGDTDTQYF. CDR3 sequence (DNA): TGTGCCAGTAGTCTCCTAGCGGGGGACACAGATACGCAGTATTTT.

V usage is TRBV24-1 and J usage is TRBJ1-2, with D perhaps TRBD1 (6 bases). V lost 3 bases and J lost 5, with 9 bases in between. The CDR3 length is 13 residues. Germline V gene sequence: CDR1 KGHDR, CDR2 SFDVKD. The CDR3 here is CATSDTQGYGYTF. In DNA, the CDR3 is TGTGCCACCAGTGATACACAGGGATATGGCTACACCTTC.